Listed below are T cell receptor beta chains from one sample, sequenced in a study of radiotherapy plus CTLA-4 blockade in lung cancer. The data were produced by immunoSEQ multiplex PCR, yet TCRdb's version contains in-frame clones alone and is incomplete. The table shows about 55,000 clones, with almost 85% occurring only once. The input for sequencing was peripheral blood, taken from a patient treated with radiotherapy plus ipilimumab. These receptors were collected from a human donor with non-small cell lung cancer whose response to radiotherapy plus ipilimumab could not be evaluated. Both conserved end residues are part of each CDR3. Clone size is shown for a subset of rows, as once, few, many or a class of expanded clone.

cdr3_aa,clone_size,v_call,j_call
CASSTSGRASGEQYF,.,TRBV6-6,TRBJ2-7
CVTRAMGTSGDTQYF,.,TRBV6-5,TRBJ2-3
CASSLLGTGDYGYTF,.,TRBV7-2,TRBJ1-2
CASSFGLNTGELFF,.,TRBV28,TRBJ2-2
CSAPLGEQFF,.,TRBV20-1,TRBJ2-1
CASSHDRLAGGIEQYF,few,TRBV4-1,TRBJ2-7
CASSSSGTGISYEQYF,.,TRBV7-2,TRBJ2-7
CASSQGSGQGNTEAFF,few,TRBV4-3,TRBJ1-1
CASRLREHSSYEQYF,.,TRBV19,TRBJ2-7
CASSQDRETNTEAFF,.,TRBV6-5,TRBJ1-1
CASSIGPAGGYTF,.,TRBV21-1,TRBJ1-2
CASTQGAIAFF,.,TRBV10-2,TRBJ1-1
CAISPGQGIGELFF,.,TRBV10-3,TRBJ2-2
CASSGTGVNQPQHF,.,TRBV9,TRBJ1-5
CSVSEATEAFF,.,TRBV29-1,TRBJ1-1
CASSGTGSGYTF,.,TRBV27,TRBJ1-2
CASTWTDSYEQYF,few,TRBV28,TRBJ2-7
CASKNVAGAAHEQYF,.,TRBV19,TRBJ2-7
CASSQRGQTGYEQYF,.,TRBV16,TRBJ2-7
CAIRVRDRGDGYTF,.,TRBV10-3,TRBJ1-2
CASSLATIAGPNTGELFF,.,TRBV7-9,TRBJ2-2
CASALTEGAGTEAFF,few,TRBV7-2,TRBJ1-1
CASSPQGVGAVTF,.,TRBV11-2,TRBJ1-2
CASSQQGDHGYTF,.,TRBV5-1,TRBJ1-2
CASSIGTSNNEQFF,once,TRBV19,TRBJ2-1
CASRAAVADTQYF,.,TRBV9,TRBJ2-3
CASSQDGRRNYGYTF,.,TRBV4-3,TRBJ1-2
CASSPARGGLYGYTF,.,TRBV18,TRBJ1-2
CASSDPRQGARTEAFF,once,TRBV25-1,TRBJ1-1
CATSRRTGGPYEQYF,.,TRBV15,TRBJ2-7
CASSLAGQGVDTIYF,.,TRBV7-6,TRBJ1-3
CASSSWTSGRNEQYF,.,TRBV28,TRBJ2-7
CASRFSGTGPSGYTF,.,TRBV27,TRBJ1-2
CASSPGTNYEQYF,.,TRBV5-4,TRBJ2-7
CASSPQGQNSNQPQHF,.,TRBV7-2,TRBJ1-5
CASSSPPAGGWRSYEQYF,once,TRBV28,TRBJ2-7
CASSVESGLDYGYTF,few,TRBV9,TRBJ1-2
CASSVATSNEQFF,.,TRBV9,TRBJ2-1
CASSRTDTQYF,.,TRBV5-6,TRBJ2-3
CASSRGQGANTGELFF,.,TRBV5-4,TRBJ2-2
CASRGGDGNTEAFF,few,TRBV27,TRBJ1-1
CASSVEGERNQPQHF,.,TRBV2,TRBJ1-5
CASSIRAGAYNEQFF,.,TRBV19,TRBJ2-1
CASSSILAGIDTQYF,few,TRBV28,TRBJ2-3
CAGKSGSSPGANVLTF,.,TRBV6-6,TRBJ2-6
CASSQVILAGRNEQYF,.,TRBV14,TRBJ2-7